This T cell receptor beta chain was sequenced during a study of CD8 T cells in Susac syndrome. It was negative isolation that provided the CD8+ and CD4+ T cells, whereas TEMRA cells were enriched by FACS. Reverse transcription of about 0.5 to 1 ug RNA used random hexamers. TCRdb ran MiXCR on the immunoSEQ multiplex PCR reads and lists one entry per CDR3 protein. This table holds around 300,000 distinct CDR3 sequences, 85% found once. The germline gives CDR1 MNHNS, CDR2 SASEGT. The length of the CDR3 is 15 residues. V lost 1 base to trimming and J lost 4 bases, with 11 bases between them. Sequencing used CD8+ T cells from PBMCs. The source is a human donor with multiple sclerosis. The chain recombines TRBV6-1 with TRBJ1-5, with a tentative D call TRBD1 (6 bases). The DNA of the CDR3 is TGTGCCAGCAGTGAAGTGCGACAGGCAAATCAGCCCCAGCATTTT. Translated, it gives CASSEVRQANQPQHF.